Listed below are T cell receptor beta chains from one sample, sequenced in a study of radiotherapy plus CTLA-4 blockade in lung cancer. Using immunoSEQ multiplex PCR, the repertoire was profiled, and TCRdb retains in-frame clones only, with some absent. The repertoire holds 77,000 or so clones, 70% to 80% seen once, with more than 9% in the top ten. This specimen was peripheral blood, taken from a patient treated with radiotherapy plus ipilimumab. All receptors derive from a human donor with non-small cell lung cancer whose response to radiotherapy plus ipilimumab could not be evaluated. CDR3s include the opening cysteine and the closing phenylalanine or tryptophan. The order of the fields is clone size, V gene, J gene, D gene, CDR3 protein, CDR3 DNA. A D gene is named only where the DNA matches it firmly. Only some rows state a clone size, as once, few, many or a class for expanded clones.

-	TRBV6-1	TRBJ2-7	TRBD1	CASRGQGLSSYEQYF	TGTGCCAGCAGGGGACAGGGTTTAAGCTCCTACGAGCAGTACTTC
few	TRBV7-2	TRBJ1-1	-	CASSPNRDTEAFF	TGTGCCAGCAGCCCCAACAGGGACACTGAAGCTTTCTTT
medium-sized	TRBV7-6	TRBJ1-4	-	CASSLTPGSGEKLFF	TGTGCCAGCAGCCTCACCCCCGGGTCGGGGGAAAAACTGTTTTTT
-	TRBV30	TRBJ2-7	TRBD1	CAWSVLFRRGPGEQYF	TGTGCCTGGAGTGTACTCTTTCGCAGGGGGCCGGGCGAGCAGTACTTC
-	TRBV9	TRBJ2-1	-	CASSVVVSSYNEQFF	TGTGCCAGCAGCGTAGTGGTGAGCTCCTACAATGAGCAGTTCTTC
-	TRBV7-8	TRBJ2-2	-	CASSQPPTGEMFF	TGTGCCAGCAGCCAGCCCCCCACCGGGGAGATGTTTTTT
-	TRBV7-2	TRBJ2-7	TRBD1	CASMSGGAYEQYF	TGTGCCAGCATGTCAGGGGGCGCGTACGAGCAGTACTTC
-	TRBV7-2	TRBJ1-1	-	CASSLESTVEAFF	TGTGCCAGCAGCTTAGAGTCGACAGTTGAAGCTTTCTTT
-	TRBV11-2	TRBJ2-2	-	CASSRTSGLNTGELFF	TGTGCCAGCAGTCGTACAAGCGGGTTGAACACCGGGGAGCTGTTTTTT
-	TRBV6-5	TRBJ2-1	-	CASSYDGDNSLF	TGTGCCAGCAGTTACGACGGGGACAACTCTCTCTTC
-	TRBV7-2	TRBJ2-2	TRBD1	CASSRTGTGNTGELFF	TGTGCCAGCAGTCGTACCGGGACAGGCAATACCGGGGAGCTGTTTTTT
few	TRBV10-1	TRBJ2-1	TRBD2	CASSEPRGDPYNEQFF	TGCGCCAGCAGTGAGCCGCGGGGGGATCCCTACAATGAGCAGTTCTTC
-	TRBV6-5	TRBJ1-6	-	CASSPRTDGSSPLHF	TGTGCCAGCAGTCCCCGGACAGATGGTAGTTCACCCCTCCACTTT
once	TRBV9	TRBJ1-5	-	CASSAEEGGGESVSQPQHF	TGTGCCAGCAGCGCCGAGGAGGGGGGAGGGGAGAGTGTGAGTCAGCCCCAGCATTTT
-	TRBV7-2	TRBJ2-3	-	CASSLGGGMGTDTQYF	TGTGCCAGCAGCTTAGGGGGGGGCATGGGCACAGATACGCAGTATTTT
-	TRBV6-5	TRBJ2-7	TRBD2	CASTSGGLISPYF	TGTGCCAGCACCAGCGGGGGGCTCATATCCCCGTACTTC
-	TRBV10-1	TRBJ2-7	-	CASSEYDSRYEQYF	TGCGCCAGCAGTGAGTACGACAGTCGGTACGAGCAGTACTTC
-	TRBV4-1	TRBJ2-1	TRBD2	CASSPKGGGVNEQFF	TGCGCCAGCAGCCCGAAGGGCGGGGGGGTGAATGAGCAGTTCTTC
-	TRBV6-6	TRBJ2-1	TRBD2	CASSYGTSGYNEQFF	TGTGCCAGCAGTTACGGGACTAGCGGCTACAATGAGCAGTTCTTC
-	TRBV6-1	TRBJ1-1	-	CASSDVRVLAQSGNTEAFF	TGTGCCAGCAGTGATGTCAGAGTACTAGCCCAATCAGGGAACACTGAAGCTTTCTTT
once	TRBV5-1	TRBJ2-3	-	CASSLDSNTDTQYF	TGCGCCAGCAGCTTAGACAGCAACACAGATACGCAGTATTTT
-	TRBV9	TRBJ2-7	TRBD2	CASSAAGTSHSEQYF	TGTGCCAGCAGCGCCGCCGGGACTAGTCATAGCGAGCAGTACTTC
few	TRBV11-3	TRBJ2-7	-	CASSFQWAGPYEQYF	TGTGCCAGCAGCTTCCAATGGGCAGGGCCGTACGAGCAGTACTTC
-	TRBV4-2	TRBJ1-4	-	CASSQDLHSFNEKLFF	TGTGCCAGCAGCCAAGATTTGCACAGCTTTAATGAAAAACTGTTTTTT
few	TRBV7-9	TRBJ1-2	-	CASSLAFGHGYTF	TGTGCCAGCAGCTTAGCGTTTGGGCATGGCTACACCTTC